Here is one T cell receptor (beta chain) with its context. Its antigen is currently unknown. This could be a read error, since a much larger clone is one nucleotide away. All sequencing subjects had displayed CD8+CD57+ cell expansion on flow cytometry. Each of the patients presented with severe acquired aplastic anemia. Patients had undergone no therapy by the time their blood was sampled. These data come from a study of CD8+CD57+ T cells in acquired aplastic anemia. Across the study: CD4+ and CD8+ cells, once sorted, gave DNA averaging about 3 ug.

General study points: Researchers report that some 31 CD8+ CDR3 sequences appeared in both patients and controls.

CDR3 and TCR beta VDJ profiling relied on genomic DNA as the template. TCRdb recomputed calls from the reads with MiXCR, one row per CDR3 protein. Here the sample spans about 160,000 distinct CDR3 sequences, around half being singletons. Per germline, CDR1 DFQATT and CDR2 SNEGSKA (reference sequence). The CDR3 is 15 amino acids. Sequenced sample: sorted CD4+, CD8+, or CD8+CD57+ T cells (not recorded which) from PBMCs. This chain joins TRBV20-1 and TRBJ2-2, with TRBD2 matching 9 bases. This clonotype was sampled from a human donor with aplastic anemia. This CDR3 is CSAPLAGLNTGGLFF. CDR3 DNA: TGCAGTGCTCCTCTAGCGGGATTAAACACCGGGGGGCTGTTTTTT.